Following are 27 T cell receptor beta chains from one sample sequenced in a study of blood T cells in healthy people across ages. Next came a second PCR, run for roughly 6 to 11 cycles, which used a sample-barcoded 5' primer along with a J-beta primer mix. TCRdb redid the calling of the 5' RACE reads with MiXCR, one entry per CDR3 protein. The repertoire has about 930,000 distinct CDR3 sequences, roughly 28% of them found once; the top ten carry roughly 10%. This sample was shared with a second study, whose subject was T cells of mothers and their children.

Sequencing was carried out using blood. The source is a woman aged 40 to 50 in good health.

A word on this clonotype: Germline and junction disagree at one end, which may indicate a read error. CDR3 in DNA: TGTGCCGGCAGTTTGGCAGGAAATCAGCCCCAGCATTTT. As protein: CAGSLAGNQPQHF. The chain couples TRBV12-3 or TRBV12-4 to TRBJ1-5; D call uncertain. This CDR3 spans 13 amino acids.

This sequence joins TRBV12-3 or TRBV12-4 and TRBJ2-7, with 7 bases aligning to TRBD2. This CDR3 has 13 amino acids. V dropped 7 bases and J dropped 2; count of bases not matched to a gene: 5. CDR3 sequence reads: CASTLAGAYEQYF. The CDR3 bases are TGTGCCAGCACCCTGGCGGGGGCCTACGAGCAGTACTTC.

This clonotype has more than one count but fewer than ten. This chain joins TRBV2 and TRBJ1-6; maybe TRBD1 (6 bases). Germline values: CDR1 SNHLY, CDR2 FYNNEI. The V gene lost 5 bases and the J gene lost 3 bases, with 8 bases spanning the gap. This CDR3 region has 14 residues. CDR3 nucleotides: TGTGCCAGCAGTAACAGGGACTATAATTCACCCCTCCACTTT. Its protein product is CASSNRDYNSPLHF.

The rearrangement joins TRBV20-1 to TRBJ1-4, with TRBD1 identical over 7 bases. V gave up 6 bases and J gave up 2 bases; unmatched junction bases: 12. The germline V gene has CDR1 DFQATT and CDR2 SNEGSKA (reference sequence). This CDR3 comprises 16 residues. This CDR3 reads CSAREVPTGTNEKLFF. The CDR3 coding sequence is TGCAGTGCCCGAGAAGTTCCGACAGGGACTAATGAAAAACTGTTTTTT.

As for this clonotype: One end of the junction does not line up with germline, which may come from a read error. This chain connects TRBV11-2 to TRBJ2-3; D is uncertain. There are 13 residues in the CDR3. Germline lookup yields CDR1 SGHAT and CDR2 FQNNGV. The CDR3 sequence: CASSLDPTDRQYF. CDR3 DNA sequence: TGTGCCAGCAGCTTAGATCCTACAGATAGGCAGTATTTT.

The V call is TRBV9, the J call TRBJ2-5; tentatively, D is TRBD1 or TRBD2 (5 bases each). V was pared by 7 bases and J by 1 base, with 14 bases between. CDR3 length equals 14 residues. Germline loops: CDR1 SGDLS, CDR2 YYNGEE. In DNA, the CDR3 is TGTGCCAGCGCGAGGGGTCCTGTCCAAGAGACCCAGTACTTC. It is translated as CASARGPVQETQYF.

This sequence joins TRBV20-1 and TRBJ2-3, with D perhaps being TRBD1 or TRBD2 (5 bases each). The CDR3 contains 16 residues. V lost 5 bases to trimming and J lost 5 bases, with 23 bases between them. CDR1 is DFQATT, CDR2 SNEGSKA, per germline (reference sequence). The CDR3 sequence: CSAPGPGTARIDTQYF. The CDR3, as DNA: TGCAGTGCTCCGGGACCCGGGACGGCACGGATAGATACGCAGTATTTT.

The sample holds a few counts of this clonotype. One junction end does not reproduce the germline sequence, and a read error may be involved. The gene calls are TRBV28 and TRBJ2-7, with D hard to call. Per the germline V gene, CDR1 is MDHEN and CDR2 is SYDVKM. CDR3 length equals 16 residues. The CDR3 DNA is TGCGCCAGCAGACCCCCCTCGCAGCACTACTCCTACGAGCAGTACTTC. This codes for CASRPPSQHYSYEQYF.

This clonotype showed up many times. This sequence joins TRBV7-2 and TRBJ1-2; D is possibly TRBD1 (6 bases). The germline V gene has CDR1 SGHTA and CDR2 FQGNSA. The CDR3 has 13 residues. Trimming left V 5 bases short and J 5 bases short, with 12 bases between. The CDR3, as DNA: TGTGCCAGCAGCCCATTGGACAGATATGGCTACACCTTC. This codes for CASSPLDRYGYTF.

The chain has TRBV27 and TRBJ1-2; 8 bases agree with TRBD1. CDR3 length: 13 residues. V was clipped by 2 bases and J by 8 bases; unmatched bases: 4. CDR1 MNHEY and CDR2 SMNVEV come from the germline V gene (reference sequence). DNA of the CDR3: TGTGCCAGCAGTTTAGTCAGACAGGGGGGCTACACCTTC. Protein: CASSLVRQGGYTF.

This chain links TRBV2 with TRBJ2-1; a possible D gene is TRBD2 (6 bases). This CDR3 comprises 16 residues. V was clipped by 3 bases and J by 4 bases, with 16 bases between them. Germline V gives CDR1 SNHLY, CDR2 FYNNEI. In DNA form, the CDR3 reads TGTGCCAGCAGTGACCCCCGACTAGTGAGGTACAATGAGCAGTTCTTC. Translated: CASSDPRLVRYNEQFF.

This chain connects TRBV7-2 to TRBJ2-3; D not resolved. Trimming stripped 1 base from V and 6 bases from J, with 14 bases between. The CDR3 loop spans 15 amino acids. Germline-derived CDR1 and CDR2 are SGHTA and FQGNSA. The CDR3 is CASSLGPRLGDTQYF. The CDR3 DNA follows: TGTGCCAGCAGCTTAGGGCCCCGGCTCGGGGATACGCAGTATTTT. Variable domain in full (rest from reference TRBV7-2 and TRBJ2-3): GAGVSQSPSNKVTEKGKDVELRCDPISGHTALYWYRQSLGQGLEFLIYFQGNSAPDKSGLPSDRFSAERTGGSVSTLTIQRTQQEDSAVYLCASSLGPRLGDTQYFGPGTRLTVL.

The chain joins TRBV4-1 to TRBJ1-2, with D possibly being TRBD1 (6 bases). The CDR3 sequence is 15 residues long. The germline V and J ends were trimmed by 4 bases and 4 bases, with 16 bases remaining between them. The germline V gene has CDR1 MGHRA and CDR2 YSYEKL. The CDR3 coding sequence is TGCGCCAGCAGCCCCCCCCCGGCAGGGGCCTATGGCTACACCTTC. Amino acid sequence: CASSPPPAGAYGYTF.

This clonotype has a handful of counts. The chain uses TRBV12-3 or TRBV12-4 and TRBJ2-7, with 7 nucleotides matching TRBD1. J was trimmed by 5 bases and V by 2 bases; bases with no gene match: 6. This CDR3 is 14 amino acids long. The CDR3 nucleotides read TGTGCCAGCAGTTTAACAGGGGTGACCCACGAGCAGTACTTC. Translating it yields CASSLTGVTHEQYF.

This clonotype was recorded at least ten times. This sequence joins TRBV2 and TRBJ1-2; TRBD1 might be the D (6 bases). The CDR3 is 14 residues long. CDR1 and CDR2 from the germline V gene are SNHLY and FYNNEI. The ends were cut back, 3 bases at V and 6 bases at J, with 14 bases in the middle. The CDR3 loop reads CASSDRGARDGYTF. CDR3 DNA: TGTGCCAGCAGTGACCGGGGGGCGAGGGATGGCTACACCTTC.

The chain uses TRBV7-3 and TRBJ1-2; 8 bases map to TRBD1. This CDR3 contains 17 residues. J was trimmed by 5 bases and V by 6 bases; bases with no gene match: 17. CDR1 SGHTA and CDR2 FQGTGA come from the germline V gene. CDR3 sequence: CASRGSNSGGRGYGYTF. In DNA form, the CDR3 reads TGTGCCAGCAGGGGATCAAACTCAGGGGGCCGTGGTTATGGCTACACCTTC.

In this sample, this clonotype turned up many times. The rearrangement links TRBV9 to TRBJ1-2; tentative D call: TRBD1 (5 bases). The CDR3 sequence is 15 residues long. V was trimmed by 3 bases and J by 0 bases, leaving 12 bases between them. CDR1 is SGDLS, CDR2 YYNGEE, per germline. CDR3 sequence: CASSEEGHPNYGYTF. The DNA for the CDR3 is TGTGCCAGCAGCGAAGAAGGACATCCTAACTATGGCTACACCTTC.

V usage is TRBV7-9 and J usage is TRBJ1-4; TRBD1 aligns across 8 bases. This CDR3 spans 16 amino acids. Losses at the gene ends were 2 bases for V and 3 bases for J; bases not matched to a gene: 5. CDR1 SEHNR and CDR2 FQNEAQ come from the germline V gene (reference sequence). CDR3 DNA: TGTGCCAGCAGCTTACGCGAACAGGGGGCTAATGAAAAACTGTTTTTT. It codes for CASSLREQGANEKLFF.

This clonotype came up many times. V gene TRBV20-1 combines with J gene TRBJ2-5; D is undetermined. Germline loops: CDR1 DFQATT, CDR2 SNEGSKA (reference sequence). The CDR3 loop spans 15 amino acids. The V end was cut by 0 bases, the J end by 3 bases, with 14 bases between. The CDR3 sequence is CSARDDQVGKETQYF. The CDR3, as DNA: TGCAGTGCTAGAGACGATCAGGTCGGAAAAGAGACCCAGTACTTC.

This clonotype was observed a handful of times. This sequence joins TRBV28 and TRBJ2-7, with TRBD1 identical over 8 bases. Germline-derived CDR1 and CDR2 are MDHEN and SYDVKM. This CDR3 region has 15 residues. V lost 1 base, J lost 4 bases, and 6 bases stayed unmatched. The CDR3 nucleotides are TGTGCCAGCAGTTTATCCCCGGACAGGGTTTACGAGCAGTACTTC. As protein: CASSLSPDRVYEQYF.

This chain links TRBV7-3 with TRBJ1-2, with 10 positions matching TRBD1. The CDR3 contains 14 residues. With 3 bases clipped from V and 5 bases from J, the junction kept 3 bases outside the gene matches. Germline CDR1 and CDR2: SGHTA and FQGTGA. The CDR3 sequence: CASSFGQGVYGYTF. Written as DNA, the CDR3 is TGTGCCAGCAGCTTCGGACAGGGGGTTTATGGCTACACCTTC.

This clonotype has more than one count but fewer than ten. The V gene is TRBV11-2, the J gene TRBJ2-3, with TRBD1 matching 9 bases. CDR1 is SGHAT and CDR2 is FQNNGV in the germline V gene. CDR3 size: 17 residues. The trim removed 1 base at V and 6 bases at J, leaving 11 bases unmatched. CDR3 sequence reads: CASSLGWGDRVMDTQYF. CDR3 nucleotides: TGTGCCAGCAGCTTAGGGTGGGGGGACAGGGTTATGGATACGCAGTATTTT.

V and J are TRBV5-1 and TRBJ2-3; the D gene is possibly TRBD2 (5 bases). Germline V gives CDR1 SGHRS, CDR2 YFSETQ. The CDR3 covers 15 residues. Trimming removed 0 bases at V and 3 bases at J, with 11 bases between. The CDR3 reads CASSLEVGATDTQYF. For the CDR3, the DNA is TGCGCCAGCAGCTTGGAGGTGGGAGCGACAGATACGCAGTATTTT.

Regarding this clonotype: Without the conserved terminal phenylalanine or tryptophan, this CDR3 likely stems from a read error. CDR3 residues: CSVAENTEAFC. Here the CDR3 DNA reads TGCAGCGTTGCCGAGAACACTGAAGCTTTCTGT. The V call is TRBV29-1, the J call TRBJ1-1; D is uncertain. The ends were cut back, 4 bases at V and 1 base at J, with 4 bases in the middle. CDR1 and CDR2 from the germline V gene are SQVTM and ANQGSEA. The CDR3 covers 11 residues.

This clonotype was seen only once. The genes are TRBV10-3 and TRBJ2-5, with a weak D call TRBD1 (7 bases). Germline CDR1 reads ENHRY; CDR2 reads SYGVKD. CDR3 length equals 14 residues. Trimming took 7 bases from V and 11 from J, leaving 23 bases between them. The CDR3 DNA sequence: TGTGCCATCACGTTCAGGGGGAGGTTGAATGAGCAGTACTTC. This sequence encodes CAITFRGRLNEQYF.

This chain joins TRBV20-1 and TRBJ1-4; D gene uncertain. Per germline, CDR1 DFQATT and CDR2 SNEGSKA (reference sequence). The CDR3 has 14 residues. The V and J ends lost 1 base and 12 bases respectively, with 18 bases between them. The CDR3 DNA is TGCAGTGCTAGAGCTATGGTGGCAGCTAATCAACTGTTTTTT. Amino acids: CSARAMVAANQLFF.

This clonotype was observed a handful of times. The rearrangement links TRBV29-1 to TRBJ2-5, with TRBD1 matching 7 bases. This CDR3 has 12 residues. V shed 7 bases, J shed 2 bases, and the junction held 4 bases outside the gene matches. Per the germline V gene, CDR1 is SQVTM and CDR2 is ANQGSEA. In DNA, the CDR3 is TGCAGCGGCCGGACAGGACAAGAGACCCAGTACTTC. Its protein is CSGRTGQETQYF.